One sample yielded the 29 T cell receptor beta chains listed below, sequenced in a study of blood T cells in healthy people across ages. The use of a sample-barcoded 5' primer and a J-beta primer mix characterized a second PCR of 7 to 11 cycles. Each CDR3 protein gets one entry after TCRdb re-called the 5' RACE reads with MiXCR. The sample lists about 730,000 distinct CDR3 sequences, roughly 41% seen once, with 20% to 25% in the top ten. The sequencing sample was made of blood. The receptors shown here come from a woman aged 55-70 years in good health.

This rearrangement joins TRBV6-2 or TRBV6-3 to TRBJ2-1; 7 bases line up with TRBD2. Germline V CDR1 and CDR2: MNHEY, SVGEGT. V trimming: 6 bases; J trimming: 6 bases; junction bases outside the gene matches: 8. The CDR3 extends over 14 amino acids. CDR3 amino acids: CASRGGGGINEQFF. The CDR3 bases are TGTGCCAGCAGGGGCGGGGGAGGGATCAATGAGCAGTTCTTC.

The chain recombines TRBV10-3 with TRBJ1-2; D is perhaps TRBD1 (5 bases). V shed 2 bases and J shed 1 base, with 5 bases lying between them. The CDR3 has 13 residues. CDR1 and CDR2 (germline): ENHRY, SYGVKD. The CDR3: CAISEDSNYGYTF. In DNA, the CDR3 is TGTGCCATCAGTGAGGACAGTAACTATGGCTACACCTTC.

This clonotype was recorded a few times. The CDR3 coding sequence is TGTGCCAGCAGCCCACTGGGGCTAGTCGACGAGCAGTACTTC. Translating gives CASSPLGLVDEQYF. This sequence joins TRBV7-3 and TRBJ2-7, with a weak D call TRBD1 (5 bases). The CDR3 spans 14 residues. The V and J ends lost 5 bases and 5 bases respectively, with 16 bases between them. Germline V gives CDR1 SGHTA, CDR2 FQGTGA.

The chain joins TRBV25-1 to TRBJ1-2; unclear D gene. Trimming shortened V by 8 bases and J by 6 bases, and 16 bases separated the two germline ends. Germline V CDR1 and CDR2: MGHDK, SYGVNS. The CDR3 totals 13 residues. This chain's CDR3 is CASCPTGRHGYTF. In nucleotides, the CDR3 is TGTGCCAGCTGTCCTACCGGGCGGCATGGCTACACCTTC.

This rearrangement joins TRBV29-1 to TRBJ2-7; tentative D call: TRBD1 (6 bases). Trimming removed 5 bases from V and 5 bases from J, with 13 bases in between. CDR3 length: 12 amino acids. Germline CDR1 is SQVTM and CDR2 is ANQGSEA. The CDR3 region is CSVLKTGHEQYF. CDR3 DNA: TGCAGCGTTCTTAAGACAGGCCACGAGCAGTACTTC.

J is TRBJ1-1 and V is TRBV2; unclear D gene. V was shortened by 2 bases and J by 4 bases, with 8 bases between the two germline ends. Per the germline V gene, CDR1 is SNHLY and CDR2 is FYNNEI. The CDR3 extends over 13 amino acids. The CDR3 region is CASSEIGSTEAFF. In DNA, the CDR3 is TGTGCCAGCAGTGAAATAGGGTCCACTGAAGCTTTCTTT. The full variable domain, with the rest looked up from reference TRBV2 and TRBJ1-1, is EPEVTQTPSHQVTQMGQEVILRCVPISNHLYFYWYRQILGQKVEFLVSFYNNEISEKSEIFDDQFSVERPDGSNFTLKIRSTKLEDSAMYFCASSEIGSTEAFFGQGTRLTVV.

This clonotype has at least ten counts. The CDR3 loop is CASSFGLKREQYF. CDR3 DNA: TGTGCCAGCAGTTTTGGCCTTAAACGAGAGCAGTACTTC. This chain connects TRBV12-3 or TRBV12-4 to TRBJ2-7; D is uncertain. This CDR3 is 13 amino acids long. The V gene lost 3 bases and the J gene lost 7 bases, with 13 bases spanning the gap.

The chain has TRBV10-3 and TRBJ1-2; D is ambiguous. The CDR3 totals 12 residues. Germline V gene data show CDR1 as ENHRY and CDR2 as SYGVKD. The germline V and J ends were trimmed by 4 bases and 7 bases, with 10 bases remaining between them. The CDR3: CAISVPGSGYTF. The CDR3 DNA reads as TGTGCCATCAGTGTCCCCGGGAGTGGCTACACCTTC.

Here the CDR3 reads CASSQAGQGYTEAFF. Here the CDR3 DNA reads TGTGCCAGCTCGCAGGCGGGACAGGGATACACTGAAGCTTTCTTT. V usage is TRBV18 and J usage is TRBJ1-1, with 9 positions matching TRBD1. The CDR3 runs to 15 residues. Germline V gives CDR1 KGHSH, CDR2 LQKENI. Germline trimming cut 6 bases from V and 3 bases from J; bases unmatched to any gene: 8.

In this sample, this clonotype turned up once. The chain joins TRBV20-1 to TRBJ1-5; D remains ambiguous. Germline V gene sequence: CDR1 DFQATT, CDR2 SNEGSKA (reference sequence). This CDR3 has 13 residues. This CDR3 is CSALGVHDQPQHF. The CDR3 DNA reads TGCAGCGCTCTAGGAGTTCACGATCAGCCCCAGCATTTT.

The genes are TRBV3-1 and TRBJ2-1; D uncertain. The DNA end is a closer match to TRBJ2-7, so the J assignment may be wrong. Germline-derived CDR1 and CDR2 are LGHDT and YNNKEL (reference sequence). CDR3 length: 13 residues. The CDR3 here is CASSQDRYNEQYF. CDR3 DNA: TGTGCCAGCAGCCAAGACCGCTACAATGAGCAGTACTTC.

The rearrangement joins TRBV6-1 to TRBJ2-3; D might be TRBD2 (6 bases). Trimming pared 3 bases from V and 6 bases from J, leaving 19 bases between. The germline CDR1 and CDR2 sequences are MNHNS and SASEGT. The CDR3 contains 16 residues. The CDR3: CASSDRGSKAGDTQYF. The CDR3 DNA follows: TGTGCCAGCAGTGACCGGGGGTCTAAAGCCGGTGATACGCAGTATTTT.

This rearrangement joins TRBV7-2 to TRBJ2-4; 10 nucleotides match TRBD2. Near its end, the DNA agrees better with TRBJ2-7, so the J call may be wrong. Germline CDR1 is SGHTA and CDR2 is FQGNSA. This CDR3 has 13 amino acids. In DNA, the CDR3 is TGTGCCATCCGGACTAGCGGACCTTACGAGCAGTACTTC. Residues: CAIRTSGPYEQYF.

The chain recombines TRBV18 with TRBJ2-3, with 9 bases matching TRBD1. The CDR3 length is 14 residues. The V gene's germline CDR1 is KGHSH and CDR2 LQKENI. J lost 2 bases, V lost 8 bases, and 5 bases had no gene match. The CDR3 here is CASPRQGDTDTQYF. In DNA, the CDR3 is TGTGCCAGCCCACGACAGGGGGACACAGATACGCAGTATTTT. Full variable domain (remainder filled in from reference TRBV18 and TRBJ2-3): NAGVMQNPRHLVRRRGQEARLRCSPMKGHSHVYWYRQLPEEGLKFMVYLQKENIIDESGMPKERFSAEFPKEGPSILRIQQVVRGDSAAYFCASPRQGDTDTQYFGPGTRLTVL.

V usage is TRBV29-1 and J usage is TRBJ1-2; 7 bases map to TRBD1. Germline values: CDR1 SQVTM, CDR2 ANQGSEA. With V trimmed by 4 bases and J by 7 bases, 3 bases remained unmatched. This CDR3 contains 11 residues. CDR3 bases: TGCAGCGTTGGTGGGACAGCTGGCTACACCTTC. This codes for CSVGGTAGYTF. The entire variable domain, with the rest obtained from reference TRBV29-1 and TRBJ1-2, is as follows: SAVISQKPSRDICQRGTSLTIQCQVDSQVTMMFWYRQQPGQSLTLIATANQGSEATYESGFVIDKFPISRPNLTFSTLTVSNMSPEDSSIYLCSVGGTAGYTFGSGTRLTVV.

The chain combines TRBV19 with TRBJ1-5; weak D call: TRBD1 (5 bases). The length of the CDR3 is 15 residues. Germline-derived CDR1 and CDR2 are LNHDA and SQIVND (reference sequence). V lost 0 bases and J 4 bases, leaving 10 bases between the germline ends. CDR3 loop: CASSIDRGTNQPQHF. CDR3 sequence (DNA): TGTGCCAGTAGTATAGATCGAGGGACGAATCAGCCCCAGCATTTT. The full variable domain, rest sourced from reference TRBV19 and TRBJ1-5, is DGGITQSPKYLFRKEGQNVTLSCEQNLNHDAMYWYRQDPGQGLRLIYYSQIVNDFQKGDIAEGYSVSREKKESFPLTVTSAQKNPTAFYLCASSIDRGTNQPQHFGDGTRLSIL.

Only a few counts were recorded for this clonotype. The J gene is TRBJ2-4, the V gene TRBV28; TRBD1 might be the D (6 bases). The J call may be mistaken, given a closer DNA end match to TRBJ2-7. The germline CDR1 and CDR2 sequences are MDHEN and SYDVKM. There are 12 residues in the CDR3. CDR3 sequence reads: CASVGTNYEQYF. The DNA of the CDR3 is TGTGCCAGCGTAGGGACAAACTACGAGCAGTACTTC.

This clonotype has just a few counts. V usage is TRBV7-9 and J usage is TRBJ1-4; 8 positions agree with TRBD1. V gave up 5 bases and J gave up 0 bases; unmatched junction bases: 2. Per the germline V gene, CDR1 is SEHNR and CDR2 is FQNEAQ (reference sequence). This CDR3 is built from 15 residues. In DNA form, the CDR3 reads TGTGCCAGCAGCGAACAGGGGGCAACTAATGAAAAACTGTTTTTT. Amino acid sequence: CASSEQGATNEKLFF.

The DNA of the CDR3 is TGTGCCAGCAGCCCATGGACTAGCGGGGGGAAGAATGAGCAGTTCTTC. It is translated as CASSPWTSGGKNEQFF. The chain joins TRBV11-2 to TRBJ2-1; TRBD2 agrees at 14 bases. This CDR3 region has 16 residues. The V gene's germline CDR1 is SGHAT and CDR2 FQNNGV. J gave up 7 bases and V 5 bases, and 7 bases lay outside the gene matches.

The chain uses TRBV28 and TRBJ2-7, with TRBD1 identical over 11 bases. The V gene's germline CDR1 is MDHEN and CDR2 SYDVKM. After removal of 6 bases from V and 4 bases from J, the junction contained 11 bases not matched to a gene. The CDR3 has 16 amino acids. This CDR3 reads CASSSTVGQGEYEQYF. The CDR3 region has the DNA TGTGCCAGCAGCTCAACCGTGGGACAGGGGGAGTACGAGCAGTACTTC.

This clonotype was seen just once. A much bigger clone sits one base away, suggesting this may be a read error. The rearrangement uses TRBV29-1 and TRBJ2-5; 10 bases line up with TRBD2. After removal of 3 bases from V and 11 bases from J, the junction contained 15 bases not matched to a gene. The CDR3 is 15 residues long. The germline gives CDR1 SQVTM, CDR2 ANQGSEA. In nucleotides, the CDR3 is TGCAGCGTTGAGCTCCTAGCGGGAGTCAACAATGAGCAGTACTTC. Protein sequence: CSVELLAGVNNEQYF. The full variable domain, completed using reference TRBV29-1 and TRBJ2-5, is SAVISQKPSRDICQRGTSLTIQCQVDSQVTMMFWYRQQPGQSLTLIATANQGSEATYESGFVIDKFPISRPNLTFSTLTVSNMSPEDSSIYLCSVELLAGVNNEQYFGPGTRLLVL.

V is TRBV2 and J is TRBJ2-1; possibly TRBD2 for D (7 bases). This CDR3 comprises 16 residues. Germline CDR1 SNHLY, CDR2 FYNNEI. The V end lost 6 bases, the J end lost 0 bases, and 15 bases lay between the germline ends. The chain's CDR3 is CASRRWGGPSYNEQFF. CDR3 DNA: TGTGCCAGCAGGAGATGGGGGGGGCCCTCCTACAATGAGCAGTTCTTC.

The rearrangement joins TRBV7-3 to TRBJ2-1; 7 bases agree with TRBD2. Losses at the gene ends were 5 bases for V and 7 bases for J; bases not matched to a gene: 14. There are 16 residues in the CDR3. Germline-derived CDR1 and CDR2 are SGHTA and FQGTGA. Here the CDR3 DNA reads TGTGCCAGCAGCCCCAACCCCGGGAGGCGGTTTAATGAGCAGTTCTTC. It specifies CASSPNPGRRFNEQFF.

The genes are TRBV7-3 and TRBJ1-3, with unresolved D. Germline CDR1 reads SGHTA; CDR2 reads FQGTGA. Trimming took 4 bases from V and 0 from J, leaving 19 bases between them. The CDR3 totals 18 residues. The DNA for the CDR3 is TGTGCCAGCAGCTCGCTACCGAGGTCCATCGTCTCTGGAAACACCATATATTTT. Translated, it gives CASSSLPRSIVSGNTIYF.

CDR3 bases: TGTGCCAGCAGCCCCTACCCGGATCAGTATGGCTACACCTTC. It yields the protein CASSPYPDQYGYTF. V is TRBV27 and J is TRBJ1-2; D gene unclear. This CDR3 region has 14 residues. Trimming stripped 6 bases from V and 5 bases from J, with 16 bases between. Germline lookup yields CDR1 MNHEY and CDR2 SMNVEV (reference sequence).

The sample holds a few counts of this clonotype. The CDR3 DNA sequence: TGTGCCAGCACCTCGGGGCGGGGGACCTACAATAATTCACCCCTCCACTTT. Translated, it gives CASTSGRGTYNNSPLHF. The chain is built from TRBV7-9 and TRBJ1-6; the D gene is possibly TRBD1 (5 bases). Deletions cut 7 bases from V and 5 bases from J, with 21 bases between. Germline CDR1 SEHNR, CDR2 FQNEAQ (reference sequence). The CDR3 runs 17 residues.

A few counts support this clonotype. A much larger clone differs by one base, so this may be a read error. The chain is built from TRBV28 and TRBJ1-4, with 7 bases that match TRBD1. CDR1 and CDR2 (germline): MDHEN, SYDVKM. V lost 8 bases to trimming and J lost 3 bases; unmatched junction nucleotides: 9. This CDR3 contains 15 residues. The CDR3 sequence is CASGTAHGSNEKLFF. CDR3 coding DNA: TGTGCCAGCGGGACAGCACACGGCTCTAATGAAAAACTGTTTTTT. The full variable domain, with the rest looked up from reference TRBV28 and TRBJ1-4, is DVKVTQSSRYLVKRTGEKVFLECVQDMDHENMFWYRQDPGLGLRLIYFSYDVKMKEKGDIPEGYSVSREKKERFSLILESASTNQTSMYLCASGTAHGSNEKLFFGSGTQLSVL.

There are many counts of this clonotype. This chain connects TRBV5-1 to TRBJ1-2, with D hard to call. The CDR3 covers 14 residues. V lost 0 bases and J lost 4, with 10 bases in between. Germline V gives CDR1 SGHRS, CDR2 YFSETQ. CDR3: CASSLGERSYGYTF. CDR3 nucleotides: TGCGCCAGCAGCTTGGGAGAAAGATCCTATGGCTACACCTTC.

The sample holds a few counts of this clonotype. This sequence joins TRBV7-2 and TRBJ1-6; D is unresolved. The germline CDR1 and CDR2 sequences are SGHTA and FQGNSA. V lost 1 base, J lost 9 bases, and 13 bases lay in between. The CDR3 is 15 residues long. The CDR3 sequence is CASSLGLVGISPLHF. The CDR3 bases are TGTGCCAGCAGCTTAGGGCTGGTGGGCATTTCACCCCTCCACTTT.